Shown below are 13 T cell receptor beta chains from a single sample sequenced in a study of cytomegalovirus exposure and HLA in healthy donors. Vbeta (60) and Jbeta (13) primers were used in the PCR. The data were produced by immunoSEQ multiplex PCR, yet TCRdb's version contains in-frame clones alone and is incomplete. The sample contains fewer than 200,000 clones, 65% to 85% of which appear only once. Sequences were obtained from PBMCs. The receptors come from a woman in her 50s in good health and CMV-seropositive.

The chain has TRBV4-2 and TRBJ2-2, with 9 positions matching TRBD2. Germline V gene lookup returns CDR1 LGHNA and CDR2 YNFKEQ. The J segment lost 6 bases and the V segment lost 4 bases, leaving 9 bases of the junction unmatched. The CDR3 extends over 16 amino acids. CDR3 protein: CASSLERAGGAGELFF. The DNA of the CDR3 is TGTGCCAGCAGCCTCGAAAGGGCGGGGGGGGCCGGGGAGCTGTTTTTT.

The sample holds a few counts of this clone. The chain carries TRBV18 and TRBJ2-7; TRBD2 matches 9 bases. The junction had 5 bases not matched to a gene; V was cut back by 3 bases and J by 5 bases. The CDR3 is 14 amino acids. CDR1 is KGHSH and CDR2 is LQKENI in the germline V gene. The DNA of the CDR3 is TGTGCCAGCTCACCCCCGGCGGGGGGGGACGAGCAGTACTTC. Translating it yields CASSPPAGGDEQYF.

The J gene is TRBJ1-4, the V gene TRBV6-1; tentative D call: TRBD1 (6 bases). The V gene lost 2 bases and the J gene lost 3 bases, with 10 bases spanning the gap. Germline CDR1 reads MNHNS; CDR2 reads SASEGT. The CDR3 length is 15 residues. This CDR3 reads CASSEPGHPNEKLFF. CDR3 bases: TGTGCCAGCAGTGAACCGGGACACCCTAATGAAAAACTGTTTTTT.

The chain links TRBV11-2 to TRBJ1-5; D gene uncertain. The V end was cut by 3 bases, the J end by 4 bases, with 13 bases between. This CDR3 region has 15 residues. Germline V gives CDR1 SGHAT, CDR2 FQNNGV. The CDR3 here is CASSFNPGSNQPQHF. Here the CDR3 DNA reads TGTGCCAGCAGCTTCAACCCCGGGAGTAATCAGCCCCAGCATTTT.

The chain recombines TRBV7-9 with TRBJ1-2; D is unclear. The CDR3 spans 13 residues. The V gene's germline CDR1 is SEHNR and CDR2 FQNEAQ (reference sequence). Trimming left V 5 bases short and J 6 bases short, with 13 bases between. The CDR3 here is CASSPPLSHGYTF. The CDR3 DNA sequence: TGTGCCAGCAGCCCCCCTCTGAGCCATGGCTACACCTTC.

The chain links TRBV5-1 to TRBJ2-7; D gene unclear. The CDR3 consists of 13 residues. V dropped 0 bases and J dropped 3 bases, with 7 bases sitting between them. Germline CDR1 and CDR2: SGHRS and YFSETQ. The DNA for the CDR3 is TGCGCCAGCAGCTTGGCCGAGAACTACGAGCAGTACTTC. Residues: CASSLAENYEQYF.

The CDR3: CASSVEGGPLDSGELFF. In DNA form, the CDR3 reads TGTGCCAGCAGCGTAGAAGGAGGTCCTCTTGACTCCGGGGAGCTGTTTTTT. J is TRBJ2-2 and V is TRBV9; TRBD2 might be the D (5 bases). Germline CDR1 reads SGDLS; CDR2 reads YYNGEE. V was shortened by 0 bases and J by 6 bases, with 18 bases between the two germline ends. The CDR3 covers 17 residues. Looking up the rest from reference TRBV9 and TRBJ2-2 gives the full variable domain: DSGVTQTPKHLITATGQRVTLRCSPRSGDLSVYWYQQSLDQGLQFLIQYYNGEERAKGNILERFSAQQFPDLHSELNLSSLELGDSALYFCASSVEGGPLDSGELFFGEGSRLTVL.

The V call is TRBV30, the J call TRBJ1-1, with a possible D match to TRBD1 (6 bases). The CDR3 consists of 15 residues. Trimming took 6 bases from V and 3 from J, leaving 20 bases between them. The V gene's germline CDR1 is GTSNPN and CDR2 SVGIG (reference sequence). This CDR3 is CACPKGGALDTEAFF. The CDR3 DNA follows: TGTGCCTGCCCTAAAGGGGGGGCCTTAGACACTGAAGCTTTCTTT.

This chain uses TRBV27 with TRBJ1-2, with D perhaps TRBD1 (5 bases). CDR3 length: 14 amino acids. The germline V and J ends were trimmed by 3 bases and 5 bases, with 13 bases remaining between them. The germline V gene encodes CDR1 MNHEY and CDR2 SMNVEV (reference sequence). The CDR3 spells CASSLGAPGYGYTF. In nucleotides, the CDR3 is TGTGCCAGCAGTTTGGGCGCCCCAGGGTATGGCTACACCTTC.

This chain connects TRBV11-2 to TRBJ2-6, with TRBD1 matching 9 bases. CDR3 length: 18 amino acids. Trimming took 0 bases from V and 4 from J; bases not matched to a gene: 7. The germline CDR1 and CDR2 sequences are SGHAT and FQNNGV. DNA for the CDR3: TGTGCCAGCAGCTTAGAACCGGGACAGGGAGCCGGGGCCAACGTCCTGACTTTC. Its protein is CASSLEPGQGAGANVLTF.

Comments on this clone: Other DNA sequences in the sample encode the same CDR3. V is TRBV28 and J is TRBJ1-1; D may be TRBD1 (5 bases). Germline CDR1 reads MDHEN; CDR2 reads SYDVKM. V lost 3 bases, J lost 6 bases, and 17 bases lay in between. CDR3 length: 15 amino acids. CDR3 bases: TGTGCCAGCAGTTTTTTGGGGCCACCGCTTTCTGAAGCTTTCTTT. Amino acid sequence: CASSFLGPPLSEAFF.

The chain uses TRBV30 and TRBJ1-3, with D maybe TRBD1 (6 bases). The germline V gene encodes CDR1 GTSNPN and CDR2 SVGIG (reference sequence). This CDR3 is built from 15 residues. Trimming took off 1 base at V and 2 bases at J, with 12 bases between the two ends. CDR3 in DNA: TGTGCCTGGAGTGATACAGGGCTCCCTGGAAACACCATATATTTT. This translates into CAWSDTGLPGNTIYF.

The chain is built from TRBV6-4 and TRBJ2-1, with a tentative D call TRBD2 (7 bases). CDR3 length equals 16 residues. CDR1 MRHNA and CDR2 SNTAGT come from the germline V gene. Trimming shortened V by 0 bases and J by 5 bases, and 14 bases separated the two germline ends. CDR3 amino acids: CASSDSGSGGNNEQFF. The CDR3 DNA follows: TGTGCCAGCAGTGACTCAGGGTCGGGGGGCAACAATGAGCAGTTCTTC.